Detailed here is one TCR beta chain. The table came from immunoSEQ multiplex PCR; TCRdb's copy has only in-frame clones and leaves some out. Of under 95,000 clones in the sample, approximately 81% are singletons; the top ten hold under 3%. The data belong to a study of PD-1 blockade in mismatch repair-deficient tumors. At the level of the study: Patients had over ten mismatch repair-deficient cancer types and were previously treated and progressing.

This CDR3 is built from 13 residues. Germline V CDR1 and CDR2: MNHNY, SVGAGI (reference sequence). V shed 6 bases and J shed 0 bases, with 6 bases lying between them. The sequences come from peripheral blood, collected 12 weeks after starting pembrolizumab. V gene TRBV6-6 combines with J gene TRBJ1-3; D is unclear. The receptor's source is an adult with mismatch repair-deficient cancer. The CDR3, as DNA: TGTGCCAGCAGCGACTCCTCTGGAAACACCATATATTTT. Its protein is CASSDSSGNTIYF.